This is a list of T cell receptor beta chains from one sample in a study of blood T cell repertoires in COVID-19. TCRdb keeps only in-frame clones here, not all; method: immunoSEQ multiplex PCR. The sample holds 150,000 to 200,000 clones; around 85% are singletons and the top ten take around 7.5%. Material for sequencing was peripheral blood. The origin of the receptors is a woman aged 60-70 years with acute or convalescent COVID-19. Each CDR3 is given with its conserved first and last residue. D genes are given only for firm matches. Expanded clones are given a class, and other clones once, few, many or no size at all.

abundance: NA; d_gene: TRBD1; j_gene: TRBJ1-5; v_gene: TRBV18; CDR3nt: TGTGCCAGCTCACCGAGGGGGCGTGAGAATCAGCCCCAGCATTTT; CDR3aa: CASSPRGRENQPQHF
abundance: NA; d_gene: TRBD2; j_gene: TRBJ2-3; v_gene: TRBV10-3; CDR3nt: TGTGCCATCAGTGACGGGACTAGCGGGAGGGCGGATACGCAGTATTTT; CDR3aa: CAISDGTSGRADTQYF
abundance: NA; d_gene: NA; j_gene: TRBJ1-2; v_gene: TRBV25-1; CDR3nt: TGTGCCAGCAGATCTCCCAACAATTATGGCTACACCTTC; CDR3aa: CASRSPNNYGYTF
abundance: NA; d_gene: NA; j_gene: TRBJ1-6; v_gene: TRBV20-1; CDR3nt: TGCAGTGCTAGTGCCAGGGAAGATTCACCCCTCCACTTT; CDR3aa: CSASAREDSPLHF
abundance: NA; d_gene: TRBD1; j_gene: TRBJ1-6; v_gene: TRBV7-9; CDR3nt: TGCGCCAGCAGCTTAGCGGGACAGGGAAGTTCACCCCTCCACTTT; CDR3aa: CASSLAGQGSSPLHF
abundance: once; d_gene: NA; j_gene: TRBJ2-1; v_gene: TRBV10-1; CDR3nt: TGCGCCAGCAGCCAAACAGGGTCCGGAGGCTACAATGAGCAGTTCTTC; CDR3aa: CASSQTGSGGYNEQFF
abundance: once; d_gene: NA; j_gene: TRBJ1-5; v_gene: TRBV5-1; CDR3nt: TGCGCCAGCAGCTTGGGTTCGGGAGGGCATCAGCCCCAGCATTTT; CDR3aa: CASSLGSGGHQPQHF
abundance: NA; d_gene: TRBD1; j_gene: TRBJ2-5; v_gene: TRBV6-5; CDR3nt: TGTGCCAGCAGTTACCTGGACAGGGAAGAGACCCAGTACTTC; CDR3aa: CASSYLDREETQYF
abundance: NA; d_gene: TRBD1; j_gene: TRBJ1-2; v_gene: TRBV5-7; CDR3nt: TGTGCCAGCAGCGGGCCGCTAGAGGACAGGGGTGGTGACGGCTACACCTTC; CDR3aa: CASSGPLEDRGGDGYTF
abundance: NA; d_gene: TRBD1; j_gene: TRBJ1-1; v_gene: TRBV25-1; CDR3nt: TGTGCCAGCAGTGAAACAGGACAGGGAAGGAACACTGAAGCTTTCTTT; CDR3aa: CASSETGQGRNTEAFF
abundance: NA; d_gene: TRBD1; j_gene: TRBJ1-2; v_gene: TRBV28; CDR3nt: TGTGCCAGTAGGGGACAGTACTATGGCTACACCTTC; CDR3aa: CASRGQYYGYTF
abundance: NA; d_gene: TRBD2; j_gene: TRBJ2-5; v_gene: TRBV5-5; CDR3nt: TGTGCCAGCAGCCGGTCAGCAGCGGGAGGGGAGACCCAGTACTTC; CDR3aa: CASSRSAAGGETQYF
abundance: NA; d_gene: NA; j_gene: TRBJ1-2; v_gene: TRBV19; CDR3nt: TGTGCCAGTAGGTCAGGGGCGAGGGGCTACACCTTC; CDR3aa: CASRSGARGYTF
abundance: NA; d_gene: NA; j_gene: TRBJ2-1; v_gene: TRBV5-1; CDR3nt: TGCGCCAGCAGCTTGGAGCGGTCCGACAATGAGCAGTTCTTC; CDR3aa: CASSLERSDNEQFF
abundance: NA; d_gene: TRBD1; j_gene: TRBJ2-1; v_gene: TRBV2; CDR3nt: TGTGCCAGCAGCGCCCGGACAGGGAACAATGAGCAGTTCTTC; CDR3aa: CASSARTGNNEQFF
abundance: NA; d_gene: TRBD1; j_gene: TRBJ2-7; v_gene: TRBV30; CDR3nt: TGTGCCTCCCAAGGGACAGGGTCCTACGAGCAGTACTTC; CDR3aa: CASQGTGSYEQYF
abundance: NA; d_gene: NA; j_gene: TRBJ2-4; v_gene: TRBV28; CDR3nt: TGTGCCAGCAGCGACAGTAGGGACATTCAGTACTTC; CDR3aa: CASSDSRDIQYF
abundance: NA; d_gene: NA; j_gene: TRBJ1-6; v_gene: TRBV6-5; CDR3nt: TGTGCCAGCAGTTACGGGGGGGCCCACTATAATTCACCCCTCCACTTT; CDR3aa: CASSYGGAHYNSPLHF
abundance: NA; d_gene: NA; j_gene: TRBJ1-5; v_gene: TRBV28; CDR3nt: TGTGCCAGTTCATTTAGCAATCAGCCCCAGCATTTT; CDR3aa: CASSFSNQPQHF
abundance: NA; d_gene: TRBD2; j_gene: TRBJ2-1; v_gene: TRBV6-6; CDR3nt: TGTGCCAGCGTGGTAGCGGGGCACTACAATGAGCAGTTCTTC; CDR3aa: CASVVAGHYNEQFF
abundance: few; d_gene: NA; j_gene: TRBJ1-1; v_gene: TRBV30; CDR3nt: TGTGCCTGGAGGGGGGGGTCCACTGAAGCTTTCTTT; CDR3aa: CAWRGGSTEAFF
abundance: NA; d_gene: NA; j_gene: TRBJ1-4; v_gene: TRBV6-5; CDR3nt: TGTGCCAGCAGTTACAGGGAGTACGAAAAACTGTTTTTT; CDR3aa: CASSYREYEKLFF
abundance: NA; d_gene: TRBD2; j_gene: TRBJ2-1; v_gene: TRBV19; CDR3nt: TGTGCCAGTCTTTACTCTAGCGGCAAGTCCTACAATGAGCAGTTCTTC; CDR3aa: CASLYSSGKSYNEQFF
abundance: NA; d_gene: TRBD2; j_gene: TRBJ2-5; v_gene: TRBV19; CDR3nt: TGTGCCAGTAGTATAGTTTGGCGGGAGATCGTGGAGACCCAGTACTTC; CDR3aa: CASSIVWREIVETQYF
abundance: NA; d_gene: NA; j_gene: TRBJ1-1; v_gene: TRBV10-3; CDR3nt: TGTGCCATCAGGCCCGAGCGGGGAACAGCTTTCTTT; CDR3aa: CAIRPERGTAFF
abundance: NA; d_gene: TRBD1; j_gene: TRBJ1-6; v_gene: TRBV6-5; CDR3nt: TGTGCCAGCAGTTACTCAGGGACAGGGAGTAATTCACCCCTCCACTTT; CDR3aa: CASSYSGTGSNSPLHF
abundance: NA; d_gene: NA; j_gene: TRBJ1-1; v_gene: TRBV3-1/TRBV3-2; CDR3nt: TGTGCCAGCAGCCAAGACGGAGTAAAGGCTTTCTTT; CDR3aa: CASSQDGVKAFF
abundance: NA; d_gene: NA; j_gene: TRBJ1-2; v_gene: TRBV9; CDR3nt: TGTGCCAGCAGTTTCGGGGTCGGAATGGGGGACTCCAGGGACTATGGCTACACCTTC; CDR3aa: CASSFGVGMGDSRDYGYTF
abundance: NA; d_gene: NA; j_gene: TRBJ2-1; v_gene: TRBV28; CDR3nt: TGTGCCAGCAGGGCGGCGGGGTACAATGAGCAGTTCTTC; CDR3aa: CASRAAGYNEQFF
abundance: NA; d_gene: NA; j_gene: TRBJ1-1; v_gene: TRBV19; CDR3nt: TGTGCCAGTAGTATCCCGTTCTACAACACTGAAGCTTTCTTT; CDR3aa: CASSIPFYNTEAFF
abundance: NA; d_gene: NA; j_gene: TRBJ2-5; v_gene: TRBV5-1; CDR3nt: TGCGCCAGCAGTTCAGAGCGGGCCTACCAAGAGACCCAGTACTTC; CDR3aa: CASSSERAYQETQYF
abundance: NA; d_gene: NA; j_gene: TRBJ2-1; v_gene: TRBV3-1/TRBV3-2; CDR3nt: TGTGCCAGCAGCCAAGAGCGGAGGCGGGATGAGCAGTTCTTC; CDR3aa: CASSQERRRDEQFF
abundance: NA; d_gene: TRBD1; j_gene: TRBJ1-2; v_gene: TRBV29-1; CDR3nt: TGCAGCGGCGGGACAGACGGCTACACCTTC; CDR3aa: CSGGTDGYTF
abundance: NA; d_gene: NA; j_gene: TRBJ1-6; v_gene: TRBV3-1/TRBV3-2; CDR3nt: TGTGCCAGCAGCCAAGGTGGACAAGGGACTTTTAATTCACCCCTCCACTTT; CDR3aa: CASSQGGQGTFNSPLHF
abundance: NA; d_gene: NA; j_gene: TRBJ2-5; v_gene: TRBV2; CDR3nt: TGTGCCAGCAGTGGCTACTACATCGGGACCCAGTACTTC; CDR3aa: CASSGYYIGTQYF
abundance: NA; d_gene: TRBD1; j_gene: TRBJ2-3; v_gene: TRBV28; CDR3nt: TGTGCCAGCAGTTCGCCTGGGACAGGGGGCACAGATACGCAGTATTTT; CDR3aa: CASSSPGTGGTDTQYF
abundance: few; d_gene: TRBD2; j_gene: TRBJ2-5; v_gene: TRBV6-5; CDR3nt: TGTGCCAGCAGCTATACTAGCGTACCAAGGGAGACCCAGTACTTC; CDR3aa: CASSYTSVPRETQYF
abundance: once; d_gene: TRBD1; j_gene: TRBJ2-5; v_gene: TRBV19; CDR3nt: TGTGCCAGTAGTCCCGGGACAGGGGGCGAGACCCAGTACTTC; CDR3aa: CASSPGTGGETQYF
abundance: NA; d_gene: TRBD2; j_gene: TRBJ2-3; v_gene: TRBV3-1/TRBV3-2; CDR3nt: TGTGCCAGCCAACTAGCGGGAGTGGCAGATACGCAGTATTTT; CDR3aa: CASQLAGVADTQYF
abundance: NA; d_gene: NA; j_gene: TRBJ1-2; v_gene: TRBV27; CDR3nt: TGTGCCAGCAGTTTAGAGGGAGCCTATGGCTACACCTTC; CDR3aa: CASSLEGAYGYTF
abundance: NA; d_gene: TRBD2; j_gene: TRBJ2-7; v_gene: TRBV2; CDR3nt: TGTGCCAGCAAACTAGCGGGAGACTACGAGCAGTACTTC; CDR3aa: CASKLAGDYEQYF